Presented here are 6 T cell receptor beta chains from one specimen sequenced in a study of CD4+ T cells in melanoma. The method was immunoSEQ multiplex PCR; TCRdb's version includes in-frame clones alone and lacks a portion of them. The sample holds 9,500 or so clones, 50% to 70% seen once. The sequencing input was cells from a culture (not recorded whether cultured in vitro). These receptors all come from a human donor with melanoma.

V gene TRBV5-6 combines with J gene TRBJ1-2; D is undetermined. V was shortened by 2 bases and J by 4 bases, with 12 bases between the two germline ends. The germline V gene encodes CDR1 SGHDT and CDR2 YYEEEE. This CDR3 is built from 14 residues. This chain's CDR3 is CASSFGRTFYGYTF. In DNA, the CDR3 is TGTGCCAGCAGCTTTGGGAGGACCTTCTATGGCTACACCTTC.

This clone was detected once. The V call is TRBV5-1, the J call TRBJ1-4; a possible D gene is TRBD1 (5 bases). The V end lost 1 base, the J end lost 8 bases, and 12 bases lay between the germline ends. CDR3 length: 14 amino acids. Germline loops: CDR1 SGHRS, CDR2 YFSETQ. The CDR3 here is CASSLLGQGEKLFF. In nucleotides, the CDR3 is TGCGCCAGCAGCTTGTTAGGTCAGGGCGAAAAACTGTTTTTT.

This clone was seen just once. The rearrangement joins TRBV19 to TRBJ2-7; 8 bases line up with TRBD2. V dropped 4 bases and J dropped 6; count of bases not matched to a gene: 5. CDR1 is LNHDA and CDR2 is SQIVND in the germline V gene (reference sequence). The CDR3 sequence is 13 residues long. DNA for the CDR3: TGTGCCAGTAGTACCTACGGGGGGGCCGAGCAGTACTTC. This gives the protein CASSTYGGAEQYF.

The chain links TRBV2 to TRBJ2-3; maybe TRBD1 (6 bases). The germline gives CDR1 SNHLY, CDR2 FYNNEI. The CDR3 runs 12 residues. V shed 10 bases and J shed 6 bases, with 14 bases lying between them. The CDR3 bases are TGTGCCACCCAGGGGACCCCCGATACGCAGTATTTT. Amino acids: CATQGTPDTQYF.

This clone is a singleton in its sample. CDR3 sequence (DNA): TGTGCCAGCAGTGTACCCCAGGGCTCCACCCAGTACTTC. Protein: CASSVPQGSTQYF. The J gene is TRBJ2-5, the V gene TRBV6-5, with D possibly matching TRBD1 (5 bases). The V gene's germline CDR1 is MNHEY and CDR2 SVGAGI. There are 13 residues in the CDR3. V was shortened by 5 bases and J by 8 bases, with 15 bases between the two germline ends.

The chain joins TRBV29-1 to TRBJ2-2, with unresolved D. V was trimmed by 8 bases and J by 0 bases, leaving 25 bases between them. Germline V lookup: CDR1 SQVTM, CDR2 ANQGSEA. The CDR3 extends over 18 amino acids. The CDR3 sequence is CSMKGIQKSGANTGELFF. CDR3 nucleotide sequence: TGCAGCATGAAGGGTATACAGAAGTCTGGGGCGAACACCGGGGAGCTGTTTTTT.